The 31 T cell receptor beta chains below were found in one sample sequenced in a study of CD8 T cells in Susac syndrome. Random hexamers were used to reverse transcribe the RNA input (about 0.5 to 1 ug). TCRdb processed the immunoSEQ multiplex PCR reads anew with MiXCR; each CDR3 protein has one entry. The sample lists some 190,000 distinct CDR3 sequences; approximately 94% were seen once. The specimen sequenced was CD4+ T cells from PBMCs. The receptor set was obtained from a human donor with multiple sclerosis.

The V gene is TRBV18, the J gene TRBJ2-4, with D perhaps TRBD2 (6 bases). Trimming left V 6 bases short and J 3 bases short, with 15 bases between. This CDR3 spans 15 amino acids. The V gene's germline CDR1 is KGHSH and CDR2 LQKENI. CDR3 DNA: TGTGCCAGCTCTCGGTCAGGCGGGGACAAAAACATTCAGTACTTC. It codes for CASSRSGGDKNIQYF.

The chain employs TRBV5-1 and TRBJ1-1; D gene unclear. Looked up from germline, CDR1 is SGHRS and CDR2 is YFSETQ. V lost 1 base to trimming and J lost 1 base, with 5 bases between them. CDR3 size: 13 residues. CDR3 residues: CASSLWENTEAFF. The CDR3 DNA is TGCGCCAGCAGCTTGTGGGAGAACACTGAAGCTTTCTTT. The entire variable domain, with the rest obtained from reference TRBV5-1 and TRBJ1-1, is as follows: KAGVTQTPRYLIKTRGQQVTLSCSPISGHRSVSWYQQTPGQGLQFLFEYFSETQRNKGNFPGRFSGRQFSNSRSEMNVSTLELGDSALYLCASSLWENTEAFFGQGTRLTVV.

The chain combines TRBV9 with TRBJ1-1; tentative D call: TRBD1 (6 bases). Trimming cost V 0 bases and J 1 base, with 13 bases left between them. CDR1 is SGDLS and CDR2 is YYNGEE in the germline V gene. The CDR3 length is 16 residues. The CDR3 loop is CASSVASVQGNTEAFF. The CDR3 region has the DNA TGTGCCAGCAGCGTAGCGTCCGTACAGGGGAACACTGAAGCTTTCTTT.

The rearrangement joins TRBV27 to TRBJ1-6; D is unresolved. The CDR3 spans 13 residues. V was clipped by 5 bases and J by 7 bases, with 9 bases between them. Germline V gives CDR1 MNHEY, CDR2 SMNVEV (reference sequence). CDR3 coding DNA: TGTGCCAGCAGTCGCGAATGGAATTCACCCCTCCACTTT. As protein: CASSREWNSPLHF.

The rearrangement uses TRBV2 and TRBJ1-6, with a possible D match to TRBD1 (6 bases). The V end was cut by 4 bases, the J end by 7 bases, with 14 bases between. This CDR3 has 15 residues. Germline CDR1 is SNHLY and CDR2 is FYNNEI. As DNA, the CDR3 is TGTGCCAGCAGTGTCGAACAGGGAACCAATTCACCCCTCCACTTT. This gives the protein CASSVEQGTNSPLHF.

CDR3 sequence reads: CASSSDSALSQFF. The CDR3 bases are TGCGCCAGCAGCTCCGACAGCGCGCTCTCGCAGTTCTTC. V gene TRBV5-1 combines with J gene TRBJ2-1, with D possibly being TRBD1 (5 bases). Per germline, CDR1 SGHRS and CDR2 YFSETQ. The CDR3 spans 13 residues. Trimming cost V 3 bases and J 12 bases, with 16 bases left between them. Combining the CDR3 with reference TRBV5-1 and TRBJ2-1 gives the whole variable domain KAGVTQTPRYLIKTRGQQVTLSCSPISGHRSVSWYQQTPGQGLQFLFEYFSETQRNKGNFPGRFSGRQFSNSRSEMNVSTLELGDSALYLCASSSDSALSQFFGPGTRLTVL.

The chain links TRBV5-4 to TRBJ2-3; 12 bases match TRBD2. V was clipped by 1 base and J by 2 bases; unmatched bases: 2. There are 16 residues in the CDR3. Germline CDR1 SGHNT, CDR2 YYREEE (reference sequence). The CDR3 DNA follows: TGTGCCAGCAGCTTGCGGACTAGCGGGACCACAGATACGCAGTATTTT. Amino acid sequence: CASSLRTSGTTDTQYF.

The chain joins TRBV2 to TRBJ1-2, with 7 nucleotides matching TRBD1. The CDR3 runs to 14 residues. With 1 base clipped from V and 5 bases from J, the junction kept 4 bases outside the gene matches. Germline assignment: CDR1 SNHLY and CDR2 FYNNEI. The CDR3 DNA sequence: TGTGCCAGCAGTGAAGACCAGGGGGTATATGGCTACACCTTC. It yields the protein CASSEDQGVYGYTF.

The chain couples TRBV30 to TRBJ1-2; D might be TRBD1 (5 bases). Trimming shortened V by 2 bases and J by 4 bases, and 11 bases separated the two germline ends. Germline V gene sequence: CDR1 GTSNPN, CDR2 SVGIG (reference sequence). The CDR3 consists of 13 residues. The CDR3 sequence: CAWSSMGGYGYTF. DNA of the CDR3: TGTGCCTGGAGTTCGATGGGGGGCTATGGCTACACCTTC.

This clonotype was counted once. The rearrangement uses TRBV5-1 and TRBJ1-5; D ambiguous. The V gene lost 4 bases and the J gene lost 4 bases, with 15 bases spanning the gap. CDR3 size: 15 residues. CDR1 is SGHRS and CDR2 is YFSETQ in the germline V gene. CDR3 sequence: CASSPLDGTNQPQHF. CDR3 DNA: TGCGCCAGCAGCCCTCTGGACGGAACGAATCAGCCCCAGCATTTT.

This chain connects TRBV30 to TRBJ2-3, with D perhaps matching TRBD1 (6 bases). The CDR3 sequence is 14 residues long. Germline-derived CDR1 and CDR2 are GTSNPN and SVGIG (reference sequence). Trimming took 3 bases from V and 6 from J, leaving 16 bases between them. CDR3 sequence: CAWSLDSRYDTQYF. DNA of the CDR3: TGTGCCTGGAGCTTGGACAGCCGCTACGATACGCAGTATTTT. Based on the CDR3 plus reference TRBV30 and TRBJ2-3, the full variable domain is SQTIHQWPATLVQPVGSPLSLECTVEGTSNPNLYWYRQAAGRGLQLLFYSVGIGQISSEVPQNLSASRPQDRQFILSSKKLLLSDSGFYLCAWSLDSRYDTQYFGPGTRLTVL.

CDR3 residues: CASSPASRPTSTDTQYF. CDR3 nucleotides: TGTGCCAGCAGTCCCGCCTCTCGGCCTACTAGCACAGATACGCAGTATTTT. The rearrangement joins TRBV27 to TRBJ2-3; D is undetermined. Germline V gives CDR1 MNHEY, CDR2 SMNVEV (reference sequence). Trimming removed 5 bases at V and 0 bases at J, with 18 bases between. CDR3 length equals 17 residues.

The chain uses TRBV25-1 and TRBJ2-4; 8 nucleotides agree with TRBD1. J was trimmed by 6 bases and V by 5 bases; bases with no gene match: 6. The CDR3 spans 14 residues. The V gene's germline CDR1 is MGHDK and CDR2 SYGVNS. CDR3 in DNA: TGTGCCAGCAGTCAGACAGGGGCGGGAAACATTCAGTACTTC. Translation: CASSQTGAGNIQYF.

The chain recombines TRBV20-1 with TRBJ1-1, with D unresolved. CDR3 length equals 14 residues. V was shortened by 3 bases and J by 4 bases, with 15 bases between the two germline ends. Germline V gene data show CDR1 as DFQATT and CDR2 as SNEGSKA (reference sequence). The CDR3 DNA follows: TGCAGTGCTAGGCGGGCGCGGGGTGGCACTGAAGCTTTCTTT. Translated, it gives CSARRARGGTEAFF.

The V and J genes are TRBV12-3 or TRBV12-4 and TRBJ2-6, with TRBD1 matching over 7 bases. V lost 3 bases and J lost 0; bases outside the gene matches: 2. The CDR3 has 16 amino acids. CDR3 loop: CASSLYRGSGANVLTF. CDR3 nucleotides: TGTGCCAGCAGTTTGTACAGGGGCTCTGGGGCCAACGTCCTGACTTTC.

The CDR3 sequence is CASSGTLAADTDTQYF. Written as DNA, the CDR3 is TGCGCCAGCAGCGGGACACTAGCGGCCGACACAGATACGCAGTATTTT. The rearrangement links TRBV5-1 to TRBJ2-3; 8 bases align to TRBD2. Germline V gene lookup returns CDR1 SGHRS and CDR2 YFSETQ. The CDR3 covers 16 residues. Trimming took 4 bases from V and 2 from J; bases not matched to a gene: 9.

This chain connects TRBV5-1 to TRBJ2-5; D possibly matches TRBD1 or TRBD2 (6 bases each). V dropped 4 bases and J dropped 13 bases, with 26 bases sitting between them. CDR1 and CDR2 (germline): SGHRS, YFSETQ. There are 15 residues in the CDR3. The CDR3 nucleotides read TGCGCCAGCAGCCCCGGCTCCGGGGGCCCGACCTCGGGGTACTTC. Translation: CASSPGSGGPTSGYF.

The V and J genes are TRBV18 and TRBJ2-7, with D possibly being TRBD1 (6 bases). Between the trimmed V and J ends, which lost 3 bases and 0 bases, there was a span of 9 bases. Germline-derived CDR1 and CDR2 are KGHSH and LQKENI. The CDR3 totals 14 residues. The DNA of the CDR3 is TGTGCCAGCTCACCCCAGGGGAGCTCCTACGAGCAGTACTTC. Its translation: CASSPQGSSYEQYF.

This clonotype was detected only once. The CDR3 bases are TGTGCCAGCAGCTTAGGTAGAGCGGATTACTACAATGAGCAGTTCTTC. Translation: CASSLGRADYYNEQFF. The rearrangement links TRBV7-9 to TRBJ2-1; D might be TRBD2 (5 bases). Per the germline V gene, CDR1 is SEHNR and CDR2 is FQNEAQ (reference sequence). The CDR3 length is 16 residues. V was cut by 1 base and J by 3 bases, with 13 bases left in between.

CDR3 residues: CSVGRPSNTEAFF. CDR3 coding DNA: TGCAGCGTCGGGAGACCATCGAACACTGAAGCTTTCTTT. The V gene is TRBV29-1, the J gene TRBJ1-1, with D hard to call. V lost 6 bases and J 1 base, leaving 12 bases between the germline ends. This CDR3 comprises 13 residues. Germline CDR1 SQVTM, CDR2 ANQGSEA.

The V and J genes are TRBV9 and TRBJ2-3; unclear D gene. Germline CDR1 and CDR2: SGDLS and YYNGEE. CDR3 length: 13 residues. Trimming left V 0 bases short and J 7 bases short, with 9 bases between. The CDR3 loop reads CASSVDFGNTQYF. CDR3 sequence (DNA): TGTGCCAGCAGCGTAGATTTCGGTAATACGCAGTATTTT.

The V and J genes are TRBV23-1 and TRBJ1-2; TRBD1 aligns across 9 bases. TRBV23-1 is annotated as an ORF whose role is uncertain. V shed 7 bases and J 5 bases; nucleotides not matched to a gene: 11. CDR3 length: 15 residues. The CDR3 DNA follows: TGCGCCAGCAACAAACAGGGGGCGTTCTCGTATGGCTACACCTTC. Its protein product is CASNKQGAFSYGYTF.

In this sample, this clonotype turned up once. The rearrangement links TRBV28 to TRBJ2-7; tentatively, D is TRBD1 (6 bases). Germline-derived CDR1 and CDR2 are MDHEN and SYDVKM. The germline V and J ends were trimmed by 4 bases and 4 bases, with 14 bases remaining between them. The CDR3 is 14 amino acids. This chain's CDR3 is CASSSGATRYEQYF. CDR3 bases: TGTGCCAGCAGTTCAGGGGCAACTCGTTACGAGCAGTACTTC.

V usage is TRBV9 and J usage is TRBJ2-5; D gene ambiguous. The CDR3 contains 15 residues. The germline V gene has CDR1 SGDLS and CDR2 YYNGEE. The V gene lost 4 bases and the J gene lost 5 bases, with 18 bases spanning the gap. The CDR3 region has the DNA TGTGCCAGCAGCCCCCAAGGCCGCGAAGGCGAGACCCAGTACTTC. This encodes CASSPQGREGETQYF.

This clonotype has only one observation. The chain employs TRBV29-1 and TRBJ2-5, with D perhaps TRBD1 (5 bases). The CDR3 covers 14 residues. V lost 4 bases, J lost 2 bases, and 14 bases lay in between. The germline CDR1 and CDR2 sequences are SQVTM and ANQGSEA. The CDR3 DNA reads as TGCAGCGTTGCGGGTCACCAGGGTCAAGAGACCCAGTACTTC. Translated: CSVAGHQGQETQYF.

The chain recombines TRBV30 with TRBJ2-1; the D gene is possibly TRBD2 (6 bases). Germline V gives CDR1 GTSNPN, CDR2 SVGIG (reference sequence). This CDR3 has 15 residues. V gave up 0 bases and J gave up 6 bases, with 15 bases separating them. The CDR3 coding sequence is TGTGCCTGGAGTGTACGAGGAGGGAGACCCAATGAGCAGTTCTTC. It is translated as CAWSVRGGRPNEQFF.

V and J are TRBV30 and TRBJ2-5; no definite D call. The CDR3 runs to 11 residues. CDR1 and CDR2 from the germline V gene are GTSNPN and SVGIG (reference sequence). The germline V and J ends were trimmed by 2 bases and 7 bases, with 8 bases remaining between them. CDR3 coding DNA: TGTGCCTGGAGTTCAGAGCGGACCCAGTACTTC. It is translated as CAWSSERTQYF.

V usage is TRBV7-2 and J usage is TRBJ1-5; no firm D call. In germline, CDR1 is SGHTA, CDR2 FQGNSA. The V end was cut by 1 base, the J end by 4 bases, with 2 bases between. The CDR3 runs 12 residues. The CDR3 is CASSLVNQPQHF. In DNA, the CDR3 is TGTGCCAGCAGCTTAGTTAATCAGCCCCAGCATTTT.

The sample holds one count of this clonotype. J is TRBJ1-1 and V is TRBV7-7; D gene uncertain. Germline loops: CDR1 SSHAT, CDR2 FNYEAQ (reference sequence). This CDR3 region has 16 residues. CDR3 region: CASGKGPYAMNTEAFF. DNA for the CDR3: TGTGCTAGCGGAAAAGGCCCGTATGCCATGAACACTGAAGCTTTCTTT.

The rearrangement uses TRBV11-2 and TRBJ2-7, with D possibly TRBD1 on 5 matching bases. The V gene's germline CDR1 is SGHAT and CDR2 FQNNGV. The V and J ends lost 6 bases and 0 bases respectively, with 15 bases between them. The CDR3 is 15 residues long. CDR3 region: CASRQGVQSSYEQYF. In DNA, the CDR3 is TGTGCCAGCAGACAAGGGGTACAGTCCTCCTACGAGCAGTACTTC.

In its sample, this clonotype was seen a few times. The chain couples TRBV5-1 to TRBJ2-7; weak D call: TRBD1 (7 bases). V lost 3 bases and J 3 bases, leaving 16 bases between the germline ends. This CDR3 spans 15 amino acids. Germline CDR1 and CDR2: SGHRS and YFSETQ. The DNA for the CDR3 is TGCGCCAGCAGCTGGCCTCAGGGGGGTGGCTACGAGCAGTACTTC. It specifies CASSWPQGGGYEQYF.